The 26 T cell receptor beta chains presented below share a single source sample, sequenced in a study of cytomegalovirus exposure and HLA in healthy donors. Vbeta (60) and Jbeta (13) primers were used in the PCR. TCRdb's copy holds only in-frame clones and misses some; the assay was immunoSEQ multiplex PCR. This table holds 90,000 to 100,000 clones, more than 70% found once. Specimen: PBMCs. These receptors were obtained from a female donor in good health and CMV-seronegative.

The genes are TRBV30 and TRBJ1-2; D possibly corresponds to TRBD1 (5 bases). The CDR3 runs to 14 residues. Germline loops: CDR1 GTSNPN, CDR2 SVGIG (reference sequence). The V end lost 2 bases, the J end lost 4 bases, and 14 bases lay between the germline ends. In DNA, the CDR3 is TGTGCCTGGAGTCCGGGGGGGAAGGGCTATGGCTACACCTTC. Translated: CAWSPGGKGYGYTF.

This clone has just one count. The chain recombines TRBV7-8 with TRBJ2-3; 9 nucleotides align to TRBD1. There are 16 residues in the CDR3. Trimming at V came to 2 bases and at J to 1 base, leaving 4 bases not matched to a gene. Germline CDR1 and CDR2: SGHVS and FQNEAQ. The CDR3 here is CASSLNRDRGTDTQYF. In nucleotides, the CDR3 is TGTGCCAGCAGCTTAAACCGGGACAGGGGCACAGATACGCAGTATTTT. The full variable domain, completed using reference TRBV7-8 and TRBJ2-3, is GAGVSQSPRYKVAKRGQDVALRCDPISGHVSLFWYQQALGQGPEFLTYFQNEAQLDKSGLPSDRFFAERPEGSVSTLKIQRTQQEDSAVYLCASSLNRDRGTDTQYFGPGTRLTVL.

The sample holds a few counts of this clone. The chain employs TRBV7-2 and TRBJ1-2; perhaps TRBD1 as D (6 bases). The CDR3 runs to 12 residues. Trimming removed 5 bases from V and 8 bases from J, with 12 bases in between. Germline CDR1 is SGHTA and CDR2 is FQGNSA. The CDR3 DNA reads TGTGCCAGCAGCCAGGGGCGGGAGGGCTACACCTTC. Translating it yields CASSQGREGYTF.

This rearrangement joins TRBV11-3 to TRBJ2-5; D remains unclear. The ends were cut back, 3 bases at V and 4 bases at J, with 9 bases in the middle. Germline assignment: CDR1 SGHNT and CDR2 YENEEA. CDR3 size: 13 residues. CDR3 protein: CASSFSRGETQYF. For the CDR3, the DNA is TGTGCCAGCAGCTTCAGCCGAGGAGAGACCCAGTACTTC.

The chain carries TRBV5-1 and TRBJ1-2, with 10 positions matching TRBD1. The J segment lost 3 bases and the V segment lost 5 bases, leaving 4 bases of the junction unmatched. Germline CDR1 SGHRS, CDR2 YFSETQ. This CDR3 comprises 14 residues. CDR3 region: CASSRGTGDYGYTF. The CDR3 DNA reads as TGCGCCAGCAGTCGAGGGACAGGGGACTATGGCTACACCTTC. Full variable domain (rest looked up from reference TRBV5-1 and TRBJ1-2): KAGVTQTPRYLIKTRGQQVTLSCSPISGHRSVSWYQQTPGQGLQFLFEYFSETQRNKGNFPGRFSGRQFSNSRSEMNVSTLELGDSALYLCASSRGTGDYGYTFGSGTRLTVV.

The gene calls are TRBV28 and TRBJ2-7, with D unclear. Per the germline V gene, CDR1 is MDHEN and CDR2 is SYDVKM. CDR3 length: 13 residues. Trimming took off 5 bases at V and 2 bases at J, with 10 bases between the two ends. CDR3 residues: CASSITPAYEQYF. CDR3 in DNA: TGTGCCAGCAGTATAACCCCGGCCTACGAGCAGTACTTC.

The V gene is TRBV7-2, the J gene TRBJ1-2; 7 bases are a match to TRBD1. J lost 6 bases, V lost 3 bases, and 4 bases had no gene match. Germline lookup yields CDR1 SGHTA and CDR2 FQGNSA. The CDR3 consists of 13 residues. CDR3 sequence: CASSFGTENGYTF. CDR3 nucleotides: TGTGCCAGCAGCTTTGGGACAGAGAATGGCTACACCTTC.

The chain uses TRBV27 and TRBJ1-4, with D possibly matching TRBD1 (6 bases). V dropped 5 bases and J dropped 7 bases, with 26 bases sitting between them. The germline CDR1 and CDR2 sequences are MNHEY and SMNVEV (reference sequence). The CDR3 is 18 residues long. The DNA for the CDR3 is TGTGCCAGCAGTAATCAGGGGAAGCCGACCTTCCGGAGTGAAAAACTGTTTTTT. Translation gives CASSNQGKPTFRSEKLFF.

This clone has a single count. The V call is TRBV5-1, the J call TRBJ1-1; TRBD1 matches 10 bases. The CDR3 totals 16 residues. The V and J ends lost 4 bases and 1 base, in that order; junction bases with no gene match: 7. The V gene's germline CDR1 is SGHRS and CDR2 YFSETQ. This CDR3 reads CASSPPTGGSNTEAFF. Here the CDR3 DNA reads TGCGCCAGCAGCCCGCCGACAGGGGGCTCGAACACTGAAGCTTTCTTT. Looking up the rest from reference TRBV5-1 and TRBJ1-1 gives the full variable domain: KAGVTQTPRYLIKTRGQQVTLSCSPISGHRSVSWYQQTPGQGLQFLFEYFSETQRNKGNFPGRFSGRQFSNSRSEMNVSTLELGDSALYLCASSPPTGGSNTEAFFGQGTRLTVV.

This clone appeared a few times. The chain's CDR3 is CASRPAPGQSNYGYTF. In nucleotides, the CDR3 is TGCGCCAGCAGACCAGCACCGGGACAGTCTAACTATGGCTACACCTTC. This chain links TRBV23-1 with TRBJ1-2, with TRBD1 identical over 7 bases. TRBV23-1 falls under the ORF class, with uncertain function. The CDR3 length is 16 residues. The J segment lost 0 bases and the V segment lost 6 bases, leaving 10 bases of the junction unmatched.

V usage is TRBV28 and J usage is TRBJ2-7; 8 bases agree with TRBD2. Germline assignment: CDR1 MDHEN and CDR2 SYDVKM. The CDR3 totals 17 residues. The V gene end was trimmed by 5 bases and the J gene end by 0 bases; junction bases not matched to a gene: 12. Here the CDR3 DNA reads TGTGCCAGCAGTAGAGCCCATCTAGCGGGTAGCTCCTACGAGCAGTACTTC. It yields the protein CASSRAHLAGSSYEQYF.

The rearrangement links TRBV4-1 to TRBJ1-2; the D gene is possibly TRBD1 (6 bases). The CDR3 runs to 18 residues. Germline loops: CDR1 MGHRA, CDR2 YSYEKL. V shed 4 bases and J shed 0 bases, with 21 bases lying between them. CDR3 DNA sequence: TGCGCCAGCAGCCCCACCGACAGGCGATATCCCTCTAACTATGGCTACACCTTC. As protein: CASSPTDRRYPSNYGYTF.

The chain combines TRBV25-1 with TRBJ2-1; 7 bases agree with TRBD2. Germline V CDR1 and CDR2: MGHDK, SYGVNS. The CDR3 spans 15 residues. V trimming: 4 bases; J trimming: 7 bases; junction bases outside the gene matches: 10. The CDR3 loop reads CASSGSGTTFNEQFF. Written as DNA, the CDR3 is TGTGCCAGCAGTGGATCCGGGACTACCTTTAATGAGCAGTTCTTC.

The CDR3 sequence is CAISAGTGYGYTF. The CDR3, as DNA: TGTGCCATCAGTGCAGGGACAGGCTACGGCTACACCTTC. This sequence joins TRBV10-3 and TRBJ1-2, with 8 positions matching TRBD1. CDR1 and CDR2 from the germline V gene are ENHRY and SYGVKD. Trimming took 4 bases from V and 8 from J; bases not matched to a gene: 6. The CDR3 is 13 amino acids.

The chain is built from TRBV7-3 and TRBJ2-3, with 8 bases aligning to TRBD2. V lost 2 bases to trimming and J lost 0 bases; unmatched junction nucleotides: 7. The germline gives CDR1 SGHTA, CDR2 FQGTGA. The CDR3 contains 17 residues. For the CDR3, the DNA is TGTGCCAGCAGCTTAGTAGGGTCTAGCGGGAGCACAGATACGCAGTATTTT. Translated: CASSLVGSSGSTDTQYF. Full variable domain (rest looked up from reference TRBV7-3 and TRBJ2-3): GAGVSQTPSNKVTEKGKYVELRCDPISGHTALYWYRQSLGQGPEFLIYFQGTGAADDSGLPNDRFFAVRPEGSVSTLKIQRTERGDSAVYLCASSLVGSSGSTDTQYFGPGTRLTVL.

This clone was found once. This chain uses TRBV19 with TRBJ2-7; maybe TRBD2 (6 bases). This CDR3 contains 14 residues. The V gene lost 5 bases and the J gene lost 1 base, with 12 bases spanning the gap. Germline V gene lookup returns CDR1 LNHDA and CDR2 SQIVND (reference sequence). The CDR3 DNA reads as TGTGCCAGTAGTGGGACTGTTATATCCTACGAGCAGTACTTC. Residues: CASSGTVISYEQYF. The variable domain in full, completed from reference TRBV19 and TRBJ2-7, reads DGGITQSPKYLFRKEGQNVTLSCEQNLNHDAMYWYRQDPGQGLRLIYYSQIVNDFQKGDIAEGYSVSREKKESFPLTVTSAQKNPTAFYLCASSGTVISYEQYFGPGTRLTVT.

This chain uses TRBV18 with TRBJ2-7, with 10 nucleotides matching TRBD1. V was pared by 3 bases and J by 5 bases, with 10 bases of the junction left unmatched. CDR3 length: 16 residues. In germline, CDR1 is KGHSH, CDR2 LQKENI. The CDR3 is CASSPGLTGGGNEQYF. The CDR3 DNA reads TGTGCCAGCTCACCGGGGTTGACAGGGGGCGGAAACGAGCAGTACTTC.

The V call is TRBV5-1, the J call TRBJ1-5; D may be TRBD1 (5 bases). The V gene's germline CDR1 is SGHRS and CDR2 YFSETQ. V was pared by 4 bases and J by 7 bases, with 18 bases between. The CDR3 has 15 residues. The CDR3 protein is CASSQMGLYGQPQHF. CDR3 DNA: TGCGCCAGCAGCCAAATGGGGCTTTATGGGCAGCCCCAGCATTTT. Full variable domain (remainder filled in from reference TRBV5-1 and TRBJ1-5): KAGVTQTPRYLIKTRGQQVTLSCSPISGHRSVSWYQQTPGQGLQFLFEYFSETQRNKGNFPGRFSGRQFSNSRSEMNVSTLELGDSALYLCASSQMGLYGQPQHFGDGTRLSIL.

The chain joins TRBV11-2 to TRBJ2-3, with 9 bases that match TRBD2. The CDR3 contains 15 residues. Germline V CDR1 and CDR2: SGHAT, FQNNGV. The V gene end was trimmed by 3 bases and the J gene end by 0 bases; junction bases not matched to a gene: 1. For the CDR3, the DNA is TGTGCCAGCAGCTTTCTAGCGGGAAGCACAGATACGCAGTATTTT. It yields the protein CASSFLAGSTDTQYF. The full variable domain, rest sourced from reference TRBV11-2 and TRBJ2-3, is EAGVAQSPRYKIIEKRQSVAFWCNPISGHATLYWYQQILGQGPKLLIQFQNNGVVDDSQLPKDRFSAERLKGVDSTLKIQPAKLEDSAVYLCASSFLAGSTDTQYFGPGTRLTVL.

The V and J genes are TRBV19 and TRBJ1-1; no definite D call. Trimming shortened V by 3 bases and J by 4 bases, and 15 bases separated the two germline ends. Germline loops: CDR1 LNHDA, CDR2 SQIVND (reference sequence). The CDR3 loop spans 15 amino acids. Here the CDR3 reads CASSIVGGEATEAFF. The CDR3 DNA reads as TGTGCCAGTAGTATCGTTGGCGGGGAGGCCACTGAAGCTTTCTTT. Together with reference TRBV19 and TRBJ1-1, the CDR3 gives the full variable domain: DGGITQSPKYLFRKEGQNVTLSCEQNLNHDAMYWYRQDPGQGLRLIYYSQIVNDFQKGDIAEGYSVSREKKESFPLTVTSAQKNPTAFYLCASSIVGGEATEAFFGQGTRLTVV.

The count of this clone is one. The genes are TRBV6-5 and TRBJ1-2; D is perhaps TRBD1 (5 bases). Trimming took 7 bases from V and 5 from J, leaving 20 bases between them. The length of the CDR3 is 15 residues. Germline V CDR1 and CDR2: MNHEY, SVGAGI. The CDR3 region is CASKGAAQGSYGYTF. The CDR3 bases are TGTGCCAGCAAAGGCGCGGCGCAGGGATCTTATGGCTACACCTTC.

This clone was observed a handful of times. The rearrangement joins TRBV30 to TRBJ1-2, with TRBD1 identical over 7 bases. Germline-derived CDR1 and CDR2 are GTSNPN and SVGIG (reference sequence). Trimming cost V 4 bases and J 5 bases; bases outside gene matches: 1. The CDR3 has 11 residues. Written as DNA, the CDR3 is TGTGCCTGGATACAGGGGTATGGCTACACCTTC. The encoded protein is CAWIQGYGYTF.

The chain links TRBV11-3 to TRBJ2-1, with a tentative D call TRBD2 (5 bases). Germline V gives CDR1 SGHNT, CDR2 YENEEA. Trimming pared 5 bases from V and 8 bases from J, leaving 10 bases between. CDR3 length equals 12 residues. This chain's CDR3 is CASSPSGDEQFF. The CDR3 bases are TGTGCCAGCAGCCCGAGCGGCGATGAGCAGTTCTTC. Using reference TRBV11-3 and TRBJ2-1 for the parts outside the CDR3, the full variable domain is EAGVVQSPRYKIIEKKQPVAFWCNPISGHNTLYWYLQNLGQGPELLIRYENEEAVDDSQLPKDRFSAERLKGVDSTLKIQPAELGDSAVYLCASSPSGDEQFFGPGTRLTVL.

This rearrangement joins TRBV5-1 to TRBJ2-3, with D tentatively TRBD2 (5 bases). Trimming stripped 4 bases from V and 1 base from J, with 13 bases between. The CDR3 totals 15 residues. Germline V gene data show CDR1 as SGHRS and CDR2 as YFSETQ. As DNA, the CDR3 is TGCGCCAGCAGCACGGACCGGGGTGGCACAGATACGCAGTATTTT. Amino acids: CASSTDRGGTDTQYF.

The chain has TRBV4-3 and TRBJ2-3, with 8 bases that match TRBD2. The CDR3 totals 16 residues. V shed 8 bases, J shed 0 bases, and the junction held 10 bases outside the gene matches. Germline loops: CDR1 LGHNA, CDR2 YSLEER. The CDR3 bases are TGCGCCAGCGGAGGGAGCGGGAGCTCTAGCACAGATACGCAGTATTTT. Its protein is CASGGSGSSSTDTQYF.

With regard to this clone: A junction end diverges from the germline sequence, so it may reflect a read error. The chain has TRBV7-9 and TRBJ1-1; maybe TRBD1 (6 bases). Germline CDR1 is SEHNR and CDR2 is FQNEAQ (reference sequence). CDR3 length equals 15 residues. Here the CDR3 DNA reads TGTTCCAGCAGCCACAATCAAGGGGGGAACACTGAAGCTTTCTTT. It specifies CSSSHNQGGNTEAFF.